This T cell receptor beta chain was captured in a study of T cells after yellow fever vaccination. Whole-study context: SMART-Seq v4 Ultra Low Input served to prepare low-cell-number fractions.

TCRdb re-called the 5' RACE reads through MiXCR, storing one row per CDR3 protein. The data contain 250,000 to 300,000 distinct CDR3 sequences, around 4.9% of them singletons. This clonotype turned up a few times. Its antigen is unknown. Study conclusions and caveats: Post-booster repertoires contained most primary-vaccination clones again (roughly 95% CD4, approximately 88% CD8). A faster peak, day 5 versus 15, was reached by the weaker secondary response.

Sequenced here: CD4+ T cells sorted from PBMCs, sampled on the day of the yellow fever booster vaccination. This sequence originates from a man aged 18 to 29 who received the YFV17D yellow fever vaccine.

The CDR3 is CASSLGGADTDTQYF. CDR3 DNA: TGCGCCAGCAGCTTGGGGGGGGCCGACACAGATACGCAGTATTTT. The chain employs TRBV5-1 and TRBJ2-3, with D possibly called TRBD1 or TRBD2 (6 bases each). The CDR3 runs 15 residues. V lost 0 bases to trimming and J lost 2 bases, with 10 bases between them. The germline V gene has CDR1 SGHRS and CDR2 YFSETQ.